This T cell receptor (beta chain) was retrieved from a study of T cells in Graves' hyperthyroidism and ophthalmopathy. Amplification targeted TCR beta CDR3 regions from RNA transcripts. Primed by the HTBI set, a first-round RT-PCR was run on the TCR CDR3. TCRdb passed the multiplex PCR reads through MiXCR, listing each CDR3 protein once. Here the sample spans hundreds of thousands of distinct CDR3 sequences, about a sixth being singletons. This clonotype was picked up a small number of times. Germline CDR1 reads SGHNT; CDR2 reads YYREEE (reference sequence). Trimming cost V 4 bases and J 7 bases; bases outside gene matches: 7. The CDR3 sequence is 15 residues long.

The TCR was taken from a woman between 18 and 29 years old with Graves' hyperthyroidism. The specimen was blood. The chain uses TRBV5-4 and TRBJ2-1; 11 positions agree with TRBD2. Written as DNA, the CDR3 is TGTGCCAGCAGCGCAACTAGCGGGAGTGAGAATGAGCAGTTCTTC. This sequence encodes CASSATSGSENEQFF. The whole variable domain, filled in from reference TRBV5-4 and TRBJ2-1, reads ETGVTQSPTHLIKTRGQQVTLRCSSQSGHNTVSWYQQALGQGPQFIFQYYREEENGRGNFPPRFSGLQFPNYSSELNVNALELDDSALYLCASSATSGSENEQFFGPGTRLTVL.